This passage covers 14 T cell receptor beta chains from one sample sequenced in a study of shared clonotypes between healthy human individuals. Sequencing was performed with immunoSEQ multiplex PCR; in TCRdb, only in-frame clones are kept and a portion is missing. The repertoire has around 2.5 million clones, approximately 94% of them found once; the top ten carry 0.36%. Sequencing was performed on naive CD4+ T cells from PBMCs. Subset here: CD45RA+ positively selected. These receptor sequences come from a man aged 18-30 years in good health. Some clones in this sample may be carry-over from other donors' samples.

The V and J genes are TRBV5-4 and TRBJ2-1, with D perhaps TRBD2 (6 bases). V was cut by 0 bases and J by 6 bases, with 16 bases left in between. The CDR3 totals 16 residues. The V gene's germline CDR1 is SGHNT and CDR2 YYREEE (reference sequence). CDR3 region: CASSLAAAGRTNEQFF. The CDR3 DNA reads TGTGCCAGCAGCTTGGCCGCGGCGGGACGAACCAATGAGCAGTTCTTC.

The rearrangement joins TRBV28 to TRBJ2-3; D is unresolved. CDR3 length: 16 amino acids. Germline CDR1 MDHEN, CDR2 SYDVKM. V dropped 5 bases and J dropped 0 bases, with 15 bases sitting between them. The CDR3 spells CASSLSRAYSTDTQYF. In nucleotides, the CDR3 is TGTGCCAGCAGTCTCTCCCGCGCCTACAGCACAGATACGCAGTATTTT.

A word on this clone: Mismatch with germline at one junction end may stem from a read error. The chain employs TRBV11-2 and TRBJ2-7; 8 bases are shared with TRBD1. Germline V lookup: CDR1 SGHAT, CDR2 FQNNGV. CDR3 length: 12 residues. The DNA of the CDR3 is TGTGCCAGCAGCCGCCCCCGACAGGGGCCTGACTTC. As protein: CASSRPRQGPDF. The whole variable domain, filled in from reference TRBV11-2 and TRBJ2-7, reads EAGVAQSPRYKIIEKRQSVAFWCNPISGHATLYWYQQILGQGPKLLIQFQNNGVVDDSQLPKDRFSAERLKGVDSTLKIQPAKLEDSAVYLCASSRPRQGPDFGPGTRLTVT.

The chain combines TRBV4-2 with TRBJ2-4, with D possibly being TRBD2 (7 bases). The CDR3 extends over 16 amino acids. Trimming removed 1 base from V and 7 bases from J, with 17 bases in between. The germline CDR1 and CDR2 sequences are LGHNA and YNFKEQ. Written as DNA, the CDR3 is TGTGCCAGCAGCCAAGTTGTAGGGGGGGTCCCGAACATTCAGTACTTC. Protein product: CASSQVVGGVPNIQYF.

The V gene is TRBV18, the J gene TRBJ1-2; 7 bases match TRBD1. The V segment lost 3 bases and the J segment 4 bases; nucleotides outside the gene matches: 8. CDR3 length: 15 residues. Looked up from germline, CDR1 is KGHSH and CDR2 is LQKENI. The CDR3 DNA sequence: TGTGCCAGCTCACCCGGGGACAGCGGGGGCTATGGCTACACCTTC. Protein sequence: CASSPGDSGGYGYTF. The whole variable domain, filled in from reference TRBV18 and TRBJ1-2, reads NAGVMQNPRHLVRRRGQEARLRCSPMKGHSHVYWYRQLPEEGLKFMVYLQKENIIDESGMPKERFSAEFPKEGPSILRIQQVVRGDSAAYFCASSPGDSGGYGYTFGSGTRLTVV.

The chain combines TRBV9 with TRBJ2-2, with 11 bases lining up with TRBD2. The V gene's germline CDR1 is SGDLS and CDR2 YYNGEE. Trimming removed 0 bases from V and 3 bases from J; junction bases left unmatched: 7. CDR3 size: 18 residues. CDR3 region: CASSVGGSGRADTGELFF. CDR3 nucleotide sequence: TGTGCCAGCAGCGTAGGTGGTAGCGGGAGGGCGGACACCGGGGAGCTGTTTTTT.

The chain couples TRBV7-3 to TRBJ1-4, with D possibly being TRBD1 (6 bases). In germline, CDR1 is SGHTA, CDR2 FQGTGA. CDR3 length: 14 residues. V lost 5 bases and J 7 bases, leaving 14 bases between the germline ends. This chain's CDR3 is CASSKTGNGEKLFF. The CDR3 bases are TGTGCCAGCAGCAAAACAGGGAACGGTGAAAAACTGTTTTTT.

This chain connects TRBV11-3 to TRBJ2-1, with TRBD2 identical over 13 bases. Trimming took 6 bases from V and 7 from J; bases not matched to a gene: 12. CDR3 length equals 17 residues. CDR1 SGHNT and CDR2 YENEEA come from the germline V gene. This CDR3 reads CASSRNGLAGVVNEQFF. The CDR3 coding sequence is TGTGCCAGCAGTCGAAACGGACTAGCGGGAGTTGTGAATGAGCAGTTCTTC.

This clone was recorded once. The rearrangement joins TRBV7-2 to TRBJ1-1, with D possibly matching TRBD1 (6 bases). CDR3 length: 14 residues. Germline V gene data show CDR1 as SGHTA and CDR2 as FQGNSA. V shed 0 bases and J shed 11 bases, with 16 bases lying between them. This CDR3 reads CASSLAPRGRWAFF. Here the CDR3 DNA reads TGTGCCAGCAGCTTAGCCCCGCGGGGGCGGTGGGCTTTCTTT.

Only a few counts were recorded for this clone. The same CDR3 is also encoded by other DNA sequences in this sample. DNA of the CDR3: TGCGCCAGCAGCTTGGCTAGCGGGAGCTCCTACGAGCAGTACTTC. Its translation: CASSLASGSSYEQYF. The J gene is TRBJ2-7, the V gene TRBV5-1; 10 bases fit TRBD2. CDR1 and CDR2 from the germline V gene are SGHRS and YFSETQ. This CDR3 is 15 amino acids long. Unmatched junction bases numbered 0, after V lost 0 bases and J lost 0 bases.

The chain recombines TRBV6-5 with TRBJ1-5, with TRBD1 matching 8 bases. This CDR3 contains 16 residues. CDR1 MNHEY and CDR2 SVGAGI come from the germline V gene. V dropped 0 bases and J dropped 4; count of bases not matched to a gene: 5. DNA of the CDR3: TGTGCCAGCAGTTACTCCAGGACAGGGCCTAATCAGCCCCAGCATTTT. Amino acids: CASSYSRTGPNQPQHF.

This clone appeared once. CDR3 coding DNA: TGTGCCAGCAGCCAAGACGGCGGGGCCCTAACCTACGAGCAGTACTTC. Protein: CASSQDGGALTYEQYF. This chain connects TRBV4-2 to TRBJ2-7; tentatively, D is TRBD2 (6 bases). V was pared by 0 bases and J by 2 bases, with 14 bases between. In germline, CDR1 is LGHNA, CDR2 YNFKEQ. CDR3 length: 16 residues.

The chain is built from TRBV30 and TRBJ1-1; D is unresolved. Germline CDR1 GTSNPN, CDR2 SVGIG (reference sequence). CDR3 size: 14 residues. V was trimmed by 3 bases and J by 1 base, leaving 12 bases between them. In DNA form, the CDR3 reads TGTGCCTGGAGCTGGAAGAAAGGGAACACTGAAGCTTTCTTT. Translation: CAWSWKKGNTEAFF.

For the CDR3, the DNA is TGTGCCAGCGTTCGGGACAGCAGCAATCAGCCCCAGCATTTT. Protein sequence: CASVRDSSNQPQHF. The chain carries TRBV2 and TRBJ1-5; 7 positions match TRBD1. The V gene's germline CDR1 is SNHLY and CDR2 FYNNEI. Trimming removed 8 bases from V and 1 base from J; junction bases left unmatched: 5. The CDR3 spans 14 residues.